A selection of T cell receptor beta chains follows, all from one sample in a study of T cells after yellow fever vaccination. A single record per CDR3 protein comes from TCRdb applying MiXCR to the 5' RACE reads. This table holds 95,000 to 150,000 distinct CDR3 sequences, 7.4% found once. Sample: CD4+ T cells sorted from PBMCs, taken about 10 days after the first yellow fever vaccination. These TCRs come from a man between 18 and 29 years old who received the YFV17D yellow fever vaccine. Each CDR3 is given with its conserved first and last residue.

v_gene	j_gene	CDR3aa
TRBV4-1	TRBJ2-3	CASSQEKGLVTDTQYF
TRBV7-9	TRBJ2-3	CASSFQQPTDTQYF
TRBV7-2	TRBJ2-5	CASGGYQETQYF
TRBV5-1	TRBJ2-5	CASSLLAQKETQYF
TRBV2	TRBJ2-3	CASRPGQGTDTQYF
TRBV2	TRBJ2-5	CASSAGRAGQYSGF
TRBV6-5	TRBJ1-1	CASYRRTEAFF
TRBV6-5	TRBJ1-1	CASSYAGGNTEAFF
TRBV5-1	TRBJ2-3	CASSPRTGISDTQYF
TRBV27	TRBJ2-1	CASSSGSSYNEQFF
TRBV3-1	TRBJ2-2	CASNPGRWGRTGELFF
TRBV10-3	TRBJ2-2	CAISPGHISNTGELFF
TRBV7-2	TRBJ2-5	CASSFQGQETQYF
TRBV6-2/TRBV6-3	TRBJ2-3	CASSYRDLTDTQYF
TRBV5-1	TRBJ2-2	CASSLVTTGVGELFF
TRBV12-3/TRBV12-4	TRBJ2-1	CASSFPRTSGGADEQFF
TRBV5-6	TRBJ2-5	CASSSLGKADQETQYF
TRBV5-1	TRBJ1-3	CASSQGQGAGNTIYF
TRBV5-1	TRBJ2-3	CASSLGWSAYF
TRBV28	TRBJ2-7	CASSFVRTGDYPSYEQYF
TRBV6-5	TRBJ1-5	CASSYPPKTGFGNQPQHF
TRBV10-3	TRBJ1-5	CAMAQDLNQPQHF
TRBV12-3/TRBV12-4	TRBJ1-1	CASRLLVGTEAFF
TRBV27	TRBJ1-1	CASRGHHSNTEAFF
TRBV5-1	TRBJ1-2	CASSLALNNYGYTF
TRBV5-1	TRBJ2-5	CATNRGTTQETQYF
TRBV7-8	TRBJ2-6	CASSLVGGTGIGANVLTF
TRBV7-2	TRBJ2-7	CASSTGPYEQYF
TRBV5-6	TRBJ1-1	CASSRSDGNTEAFF
TRBV7-2	TRBJ1-1	CASRWTVRPEAFF
TRBV12-3/TRBV12-4	TRBJ1-2	CASSLILGGYTF
TRBV5-4	TRBJ2-1	CASTPDGGGRNEQFF
TRBV20-1	TRBJ2-7	CSAMGGVDEQYF
TRBV29-1	TRBJ1-2	CSVRDRANYGYTF
TRBV24-1	TRBJ1-5	CATSDFGRDKHQPQHF
TRBV12-3/TRBV12-4	TRBJ1-4	CASSFWREKLFF
TRBV7-2	TRBJ1-1	CASSLSTVLGTEAFF
TRBV6-5	TRBJ1-2	CASSPRRTVNYGYTF
TRBV12-3/TRBV12-4	TRBJ1-2	CASSPSVGGPGYTF
TRBV27	TRBJ2-3	CASSLLCLTGWTDTQYF
TRBV20-1	TRBJ2-5	CSGGQETQYF
TRBV18	TRBJ2-5	CASSPLRGGQETQYF
TRBV3-1	TRBJ1-1	CASSHTQGMNTEAFF
TRBV6-5	TRBJ2-5	CASSFQELAGGRETQYF
TRBV7-2	TRBJ2-7	CASSLDGASEQYF
TRBV12-3/TRBV12-4	TRBJ2-1	CASTPARFSYNEQFF
TRBV7-9	TRBJ2-5	CASSYIRTGQETQYF
TRBV6-5	TRBJ1-2	CASSLSRGQANYGYTF